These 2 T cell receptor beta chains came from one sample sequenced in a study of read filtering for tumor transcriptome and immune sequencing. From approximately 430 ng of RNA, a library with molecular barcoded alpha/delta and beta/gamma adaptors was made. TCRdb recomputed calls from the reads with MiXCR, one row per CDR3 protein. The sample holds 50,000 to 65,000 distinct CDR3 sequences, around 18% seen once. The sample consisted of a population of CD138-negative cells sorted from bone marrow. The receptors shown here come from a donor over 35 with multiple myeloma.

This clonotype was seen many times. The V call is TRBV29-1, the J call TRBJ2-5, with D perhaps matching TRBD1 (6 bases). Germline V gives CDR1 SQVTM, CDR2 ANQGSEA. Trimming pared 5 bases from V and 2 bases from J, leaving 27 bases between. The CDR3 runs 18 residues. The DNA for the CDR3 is TGCAGCGTTCTCCCTTTCGAGAGTATAGGGACAAATCAAGAGACCCAGTACTTC. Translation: CSVLPFESIGTNQETQYF.

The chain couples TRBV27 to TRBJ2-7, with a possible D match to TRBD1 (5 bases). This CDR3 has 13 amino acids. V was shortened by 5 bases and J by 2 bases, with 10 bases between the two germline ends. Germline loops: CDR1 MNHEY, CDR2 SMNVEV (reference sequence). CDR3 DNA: TGTGCCAGCAGTCCCCTGGACACCTACGAGCAGTACTTC. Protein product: CASSPLDTYEQYF.